This TCR beta chain is from a study of cytomegalovirus exposure and HLA in healthy donors. Findings and limits, study-wide: With DRB1 most and HLA-C fewest, TCR association rates differed between HLA loci in a later analysis. Researchers had no immune exposure information except CMV serostatus available. Researchers counted some 150 TCR beta chains as cytomegalovirus-associated. A later analysis showed that HLA-associated TCR beta chains had undergone more clonal expansion than equally common others.

As to this clone: Its antigen remains unknown.

PCR employed 60 Vbeta and 13 Jbeta primers. TCRdb's table, derived via immunoSEQ multiplex PCR, lists solely in-frame clones and lacks some. The table records roughly 100,000 clones, less than 85% of them present only once. The CDR3 extends over 14 amino acids. Germline-derived CDR1 and CDR2 are SGHNT and YENEEA. Trimming took 5 bases from V and 12 from J; bases not matched to a gene: 13. The chain couples TRBV11-3 to TRBJ2-3; 8 bases line up with TRBD2. Sequencing was performed on PBMCs. The sequence derives from a man aged 35 to 55 in good health and CMV-seropositive. In DNA form, the CDR3 reads TGTGCCAGCAGCCCGAGGCCGGGACTAGGGCGCCAGTATTTT. Its protein product is CASSPRPGLGRQYF.